This T cell receptor (beta chain) was documented in a study of CD8 T cells in ankylosing spondylitis. Overall study findings and caveats: As for the disease-linked clones, they showed a CD8+ phenotype and occurred at relatively low frequencies in peripheral blood. There was a TCR beta motif, made of several highly homologous variants, that appeared characteristic of ankylosing spondylitis blood. A number of the motif variants had already been described in reactive arthritis synovial fluid and blood.

This clonotype was observed at least ten times. Its target is not known. Quantitative 5'-RACE with molecular barcodes produced the TCR beta libraries. From the 5' RACE reads, TCRdb called clonotypes with MiXCR, one entry per CDR3 protein. The table has some 140,000 distinct CDR3 sequences, approximately 9.2% seen once. Germline-derived CDR1 and CDR2 are LGHNA and YNFKEQ. The CDR3 consists of 14 residues. V was cut by 0 bases and J by 10 bases, with 10 bases left in between. This clonotype originated in a male donor with ankylosing spondylitis. Input material: synovial fluid, either unsorted or a sorted T cell fraction (not recorded which). The gene calls are TRBV4-2 and TRBJ1-6; D is unclear. Here the CDR3 reads CASSQDWTSSPLHF. CDR3 in DNA: TGTGCCAGCAGCCAAGATTGGACGTCCTCACCCCTCCACTTT.